Following are 7 T cell receptor beta chains from one sample sequenced in a study of cytomegalovirus exposure and HLA in healthy donors. Clones were read by immunoSEQ multiplex PCR, and TCRdb kept only the in-frame ones, dropping some. Of some 170,000 clones listed, 85% to 90% are singletons. The sample was PBMCs. The receptors shown here come from a woman aged 25 to 45 in good health and CMV-seronegative.

This clone showed up just a few times. The gene calls are TRBV4-1 and TRBJ2-5, with 14 positions matching TRBD2. CDR1 is MGHRA, CDR2 YSYEKL, per germline. V shed 4 bases and J 4 bases; nucleotides not matched to a gene: 2. CDR3 size: 15 residues. CDR3 loop: CASSPGTSGGETQYF. The CDR3, as DNA: TGCGCCAGCAGCCCCGGGACTAGCGGGGGAGAGACCCAGTACTTC.

The chain uses TRBV11-2 and TRBJ2-2, with 9 bases matching TRBD2. The germline V gene encodes CDR1 SGHAT and CDR2 FQNNGV. CDR3 length equals 16 residues. V lost 1 base to trimming and J lost 5 bases; unmatched junction nucleotides: 5. CDR3 nucleotide sequence: TGTGCCAGCAGCTTAGTGGCTAGCGGGGAGACCGGGGAGCTGTTTTTT. Translation gives CASSLVASGETGELFF.

The chain is built from TRBV29-1 and TRBJ1-1, with D hard to call. The V end was cut by 3 bases, the J end by 10 bases, with 12 bases between. The V gene's germline CDR1 is SQVTM and CDR2 ANQGSEA. The CDR3 has 11 amino acids. The CDR3 region is CSVDGQAGAFF. The CDR3 DNA sequence: TGCAGCGTTGACGGCCAGGCGGGAGCTTTCTTT.

This clone was recorded a few times. The rearrangement joins TRBV30 to TRBJ1-1; no clear D. V lost 4 bases and J 1 base, leaving 4 bases between the germline ends. The V gene's germline CDR1 is GTSNPN and CDR2 SVGIG (reference sequence). The CDR3 is 11 residues long. This CDR3 reads CAWNKNTEAFF. CDR3 nucleotide sequence: TGTGCCTGGAACAAGAACACTGAAGCTTTCTTT.

The chain joins TRBV11-2 to TRBJ2-6; D gene unclear. Germline lookup yields CDR1 SGHAT and CDR2 FQNNGV. Trimming took off 5 bases at V and 1 base at J, with 12 bases between the two ends. The CDR3 is made up of 16 amino acids. As DNA, the CDR3 is TGTGCCAGCAGCGGAGACGTCAGATCTGGGGCCAACGTCCTGACTTTC. Protein sequence: CASSGDVRSGANVLTF.

The chain recombines TRBV6-6 with TRBJ1-1; a weak D match, TRBD1 (5 bases). V lost 0 bases, J lost 4 bases, and 9 bases lay in between. The germline CDR1 and CDR2 sequences are MNHNY and SVGAGI (reference sequence). This CDR3 has 14 residues. CDR3 loop: CASSYSLGGTEAFF. The CDR3, as DNA: TGTGCCAGCAGTTACTCGTTGGGGGGCACTGAAGCTTTCTTT.

This clone was recorded only once. The J gene is TRBJ2-7, the V gene TRBV6-1, with 9 bases fitting TRBD1. V dropped 6 bases and J dropped 6; count of bases not matched to a gene: 6. The CDR3 is made up of 13 amino acids. Germline V gene lookup returns CDR1 MNHNS and CDR2 SASEGT. The CDR3 sequence: CASSRDRALEQYF. CDR3 nucleotide sequence: TGTGCCAGCAGCCGGGACAGGGCGCTCGAGCAGTACTTC.